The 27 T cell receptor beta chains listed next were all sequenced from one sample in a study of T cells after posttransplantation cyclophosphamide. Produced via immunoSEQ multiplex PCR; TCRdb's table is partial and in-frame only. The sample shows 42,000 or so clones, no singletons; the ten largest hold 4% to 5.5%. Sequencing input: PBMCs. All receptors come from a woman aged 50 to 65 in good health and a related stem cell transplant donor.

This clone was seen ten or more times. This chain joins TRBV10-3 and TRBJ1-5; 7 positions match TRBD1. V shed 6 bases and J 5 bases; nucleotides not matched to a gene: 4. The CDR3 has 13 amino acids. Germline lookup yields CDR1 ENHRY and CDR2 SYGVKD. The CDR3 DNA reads TGTGCCATCAGCGACAGGGAATATCAGCCCCAGCATTTT. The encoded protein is CAISDREYQPQHF.

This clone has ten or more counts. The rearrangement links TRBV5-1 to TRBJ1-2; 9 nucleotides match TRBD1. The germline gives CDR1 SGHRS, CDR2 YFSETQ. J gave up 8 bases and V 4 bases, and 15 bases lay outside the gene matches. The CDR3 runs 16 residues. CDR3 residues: CASSRTGDLAEGGYTF. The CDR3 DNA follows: TGCGCCAGCAGCCGGACAGGGGACCTCGCCGAGGGAGGCTACACCTTC.

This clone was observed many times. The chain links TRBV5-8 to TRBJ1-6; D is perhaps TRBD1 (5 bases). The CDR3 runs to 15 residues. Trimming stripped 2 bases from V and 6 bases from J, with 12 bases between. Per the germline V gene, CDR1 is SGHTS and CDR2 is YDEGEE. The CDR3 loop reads CASSLGAGINSPLHF. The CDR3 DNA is TGTGCCAGCAGCTTAGGGGCCGGAATTAATTCACCCCTCCACTTT.

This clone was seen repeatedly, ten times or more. CDR3 loop: CASSLASTGQYF. Here the CDR3 DNA reads TGTGCCAGCAGCTTAGCGAGTACAGGGCAGTACTTC. The J gene is TRBJ2-7, the V gene TRBV11-2, with D possibly being TRBD1 (5 bases). V shed 1 base and J shed 9 bases, with 10 bases lying between them. There are 12 residues in the CDR3. Per germline, CDR1 SGHAT and CDR2 FQNNGV.

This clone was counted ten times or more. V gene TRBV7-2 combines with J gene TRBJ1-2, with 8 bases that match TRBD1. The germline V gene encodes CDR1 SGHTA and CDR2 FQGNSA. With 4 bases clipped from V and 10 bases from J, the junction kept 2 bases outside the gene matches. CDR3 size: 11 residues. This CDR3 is CASSSDRDYTF. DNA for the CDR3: TGTGCCAGCAGCTCGGACAGGGACTACACCTTC.

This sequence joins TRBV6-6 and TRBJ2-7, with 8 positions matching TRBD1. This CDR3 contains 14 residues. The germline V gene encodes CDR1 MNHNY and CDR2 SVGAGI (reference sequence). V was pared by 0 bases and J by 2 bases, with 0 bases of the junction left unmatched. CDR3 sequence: CASSYSTGAYEQYF. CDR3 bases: TGTGCCAGCAGTTACTCGACAGGGGCCTACGAGCAGTACTTC.

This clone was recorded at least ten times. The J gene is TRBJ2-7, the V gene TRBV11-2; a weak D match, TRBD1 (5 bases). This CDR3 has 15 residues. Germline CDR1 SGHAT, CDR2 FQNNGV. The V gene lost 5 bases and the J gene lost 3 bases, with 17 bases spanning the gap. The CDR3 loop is CASSPRQTESYEQYF. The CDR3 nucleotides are TGTGCCAGCAGCCCTCGACAGACCGAGAGCTACGAGCAGTACTTC.

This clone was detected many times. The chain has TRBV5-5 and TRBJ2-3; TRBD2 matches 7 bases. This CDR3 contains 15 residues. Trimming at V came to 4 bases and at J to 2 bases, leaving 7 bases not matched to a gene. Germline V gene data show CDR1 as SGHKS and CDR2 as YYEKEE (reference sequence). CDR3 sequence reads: CASSPIAGATDTQYF. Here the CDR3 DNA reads TGTGCCAGCAGCCCGATAGCGGGCGCCACAGATACGCAGTATTTT.

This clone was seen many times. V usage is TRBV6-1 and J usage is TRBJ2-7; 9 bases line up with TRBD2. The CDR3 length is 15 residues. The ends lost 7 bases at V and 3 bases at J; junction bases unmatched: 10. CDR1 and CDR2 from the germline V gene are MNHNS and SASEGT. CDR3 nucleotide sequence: TGTGCCAGCACCCCCCATAGCGGGGGCCTCTACGAGCAGTACTTC. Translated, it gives CASTPHSGGLYEQYF.

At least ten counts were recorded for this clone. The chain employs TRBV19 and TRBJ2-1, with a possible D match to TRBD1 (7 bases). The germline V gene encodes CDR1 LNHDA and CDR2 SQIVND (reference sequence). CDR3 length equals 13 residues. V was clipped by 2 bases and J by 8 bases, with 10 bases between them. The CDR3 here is CASSIQGGDEQFF. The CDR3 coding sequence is TGTGCCAGTAGTATACAGGGGGGCGATGAGCAGTTCTTC.

Written as DNA, the CDR3 is TGTGCCAGCAGTTACTCCCGACAGGGGATAAATGGCTACACCTTC. Residues: CASSYSRQGINGYTF. The chain has TRBV6-6 and TRBJ1-2; TRBD1 matches 8 bases. Germline loops: CDR1 MNHNY, CDR2 SVGAGI (reference sequence). After removal of 0 bases from V and 6 bases from J, the junction contained 6 bases not matched to a gene. This CDR3 has 15 residues.

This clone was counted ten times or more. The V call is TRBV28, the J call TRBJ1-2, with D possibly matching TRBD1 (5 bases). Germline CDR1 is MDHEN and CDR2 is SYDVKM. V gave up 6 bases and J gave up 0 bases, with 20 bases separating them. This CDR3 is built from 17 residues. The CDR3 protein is CASSPHLGRGTNYGYTF. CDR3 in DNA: TGTGCCAGCAGCCCCCATTTAGGGCGGGGCACTAACTATGGCTACACCTTC.

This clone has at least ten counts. The DNA of the CDR3 is TGTGCCAGCAGCCACAGGGGAATTACCTCCTACGAGCAGTACTTC. As protein: CASSHRGITSYEQYF. The chain is built from TRBV13 and TRBJ2-7; 7 bases align to TRBD1. This CDR3 has 15 residues. With V trimmed by 5 bases and J by 0 bases, 7 bases remained unmatched. The germline V gene has CDR1 PRHDT and CDR2 FYEKMQ (reference sequence).

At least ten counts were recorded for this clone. DNA of the CDR3: TGCGCCAGCAGCCGACCCTCCCGGGGAGGTGTCAACGAGCAGTACTTC. It is translated as CASSRPSRGGVNEQYF. The chain is built from TRBV4-1 and TRBJ2-7, with D possibly TRBD2 on 6 matching bases. Germline CDR1 and CDR2: MGHRA and YSYEKL. The CDR3 runs 16 residues. The V and J ends lost 4 bases and 5 bases respectively, with 21 bases between them.

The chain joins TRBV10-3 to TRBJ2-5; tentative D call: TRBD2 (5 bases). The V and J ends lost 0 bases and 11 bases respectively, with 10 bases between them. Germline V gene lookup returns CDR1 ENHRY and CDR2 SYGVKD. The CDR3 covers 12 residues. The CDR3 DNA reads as TGTGCCATCAGTGAGTCGAGCGGAGAGCAGTACTTC. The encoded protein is CAISESSGEQYF.

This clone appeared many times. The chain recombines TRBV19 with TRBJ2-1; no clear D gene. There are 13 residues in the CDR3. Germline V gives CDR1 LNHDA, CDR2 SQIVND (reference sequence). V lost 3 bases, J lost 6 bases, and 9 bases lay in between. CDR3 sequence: CASSIFPSNEQFF. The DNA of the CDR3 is TGTGCCAGTAGTATCTTCCCCAGCAATGAGCAGTTCTTC. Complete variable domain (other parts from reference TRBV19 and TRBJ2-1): DGGITQSPKYLFRKEGQNVTLSCEQNLNHDAMYWYRQDPGQGLRLIYYSQIVNDFQKGDIAEGYSVSREKKESFPLTVTSAQKNPTAFYLCASSIFPSNEQFFGPGTRLTVL.

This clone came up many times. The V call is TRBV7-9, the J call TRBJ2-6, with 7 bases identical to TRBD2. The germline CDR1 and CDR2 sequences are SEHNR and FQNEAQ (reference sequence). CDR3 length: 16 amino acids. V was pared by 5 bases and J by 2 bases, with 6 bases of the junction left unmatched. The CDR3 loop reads CASSRKGGTGANVLTF. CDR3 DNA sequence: TGTGCCAGCAGCCGCAAGGGAGGGACTGGGGCCAACGTCCTGACTTTC.

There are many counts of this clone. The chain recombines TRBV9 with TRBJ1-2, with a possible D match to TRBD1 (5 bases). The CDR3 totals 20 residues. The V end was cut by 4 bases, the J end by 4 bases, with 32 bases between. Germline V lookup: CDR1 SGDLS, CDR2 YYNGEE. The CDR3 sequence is CASSPSDGYVSGDETYGYTF. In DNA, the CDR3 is TGTGCCAGCAGCCCCTCGGATGGTTACGTTTCGGGGGACGAGACCTATGGCTACACCTTC.

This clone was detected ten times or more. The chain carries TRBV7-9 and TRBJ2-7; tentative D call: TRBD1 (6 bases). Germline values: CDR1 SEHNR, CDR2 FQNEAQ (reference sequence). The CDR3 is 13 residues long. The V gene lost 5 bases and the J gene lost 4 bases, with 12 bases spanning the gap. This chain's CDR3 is CASSPRGSYEQYF. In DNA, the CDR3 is TGTGCCAGCAGCCCGAGGGGGAGTTACGAGCAGTACTTC.

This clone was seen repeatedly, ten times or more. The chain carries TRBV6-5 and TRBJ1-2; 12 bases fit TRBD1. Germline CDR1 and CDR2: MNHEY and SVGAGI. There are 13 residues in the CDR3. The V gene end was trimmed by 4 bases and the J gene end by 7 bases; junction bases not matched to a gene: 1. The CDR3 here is CASSWDRGLGYTF. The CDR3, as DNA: TGTGCCAGCAGTTGGGACAGGGGGCTTGGCTACACCTTC.

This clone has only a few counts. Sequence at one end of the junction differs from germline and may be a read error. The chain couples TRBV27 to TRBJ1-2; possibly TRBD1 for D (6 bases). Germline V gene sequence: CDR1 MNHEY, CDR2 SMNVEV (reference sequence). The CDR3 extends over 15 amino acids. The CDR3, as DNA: TGTGCCAGCAGGAGTCGGGACACATCGGGCTATGGCTACACCTTT. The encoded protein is CASRSRDTSGYGYTF.

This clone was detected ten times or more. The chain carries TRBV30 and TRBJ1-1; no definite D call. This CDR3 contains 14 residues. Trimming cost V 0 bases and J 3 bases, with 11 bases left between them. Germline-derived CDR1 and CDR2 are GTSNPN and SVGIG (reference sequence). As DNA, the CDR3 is TGTGCCTGGAGTGTACTACCAGTCTACACTGAAGCTTTCTTT. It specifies CAWSVLPVYTEAFF. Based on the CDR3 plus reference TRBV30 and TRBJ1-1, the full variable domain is SQTIHQWPATLVQPVGSPLSLECTVEGTSNPNLYWYRQAAGRGLQLLFYSVGIGQISSEVPQNLSASRPQDRQFILSSKKLLLSDSGFYLCAWSVLPVYTEAFFGQGTRLTVV.

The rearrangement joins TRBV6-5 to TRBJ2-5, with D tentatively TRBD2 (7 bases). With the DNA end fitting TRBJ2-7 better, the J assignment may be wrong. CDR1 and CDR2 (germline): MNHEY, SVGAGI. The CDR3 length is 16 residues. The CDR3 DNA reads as TGTGCCAGCAGTTACTCTCCCGCGGGGGCCTCCTACGAGCAGTACTTC. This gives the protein CASSYSPAGASYEQYF.

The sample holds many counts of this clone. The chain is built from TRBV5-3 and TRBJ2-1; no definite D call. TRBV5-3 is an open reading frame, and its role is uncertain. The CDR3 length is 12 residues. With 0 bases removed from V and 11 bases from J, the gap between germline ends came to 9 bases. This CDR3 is CARSLVQKKQFF. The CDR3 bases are TGTGCCAGAAGCTTGGTTCAGAAGAAGCAGTTCTTC.

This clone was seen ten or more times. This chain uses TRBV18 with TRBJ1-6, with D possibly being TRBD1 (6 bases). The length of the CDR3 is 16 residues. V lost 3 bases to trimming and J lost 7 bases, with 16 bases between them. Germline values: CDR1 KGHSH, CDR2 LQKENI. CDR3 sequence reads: CASSPAFTGTNSPLHF. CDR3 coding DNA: TGTGCCAGCTCACCGGCGTTTACAGGGACGAATTCACCCCTCCACTTT.

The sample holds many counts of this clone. CDR3 coding DNA: TGTGCCAGCAGCGCCTCCGGGTCAGAGAACACTGAAGCTTTCTTT. Residues: CASSASGSENTEAFF. The chain combines TRBV9 with TRBJ1-1, with unresolved D. CDR1 is SGDLS, CDR2 YYNGEE, per germline. The CDR3 has 15 amino acids. Deletions cut 3 bases from V and 1 base from J, with 13 bases between.

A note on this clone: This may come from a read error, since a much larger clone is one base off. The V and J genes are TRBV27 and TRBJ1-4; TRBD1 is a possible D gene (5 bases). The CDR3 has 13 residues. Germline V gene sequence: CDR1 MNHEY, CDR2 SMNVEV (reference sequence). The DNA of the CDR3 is TGTGCCGGCAGTCCAGGGTTAAGAGAAAAACTGTTTTTT. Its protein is CAGSPGLREKLFF. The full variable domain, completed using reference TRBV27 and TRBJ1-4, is EAQVTQNPRYLITVTGKKLTVTCSQNMNHEYMSWYRQDPGLGLRQIYYSMNVEVTDKGDVPEGYKVSRKEKRNFPLILESPSPNQTSLYFCAGSPGLREKLFFGSGTQLSVL.